What follows describes a single TCR beta chain. Its antigen remains unidentified. No per-base quality is available; no much larger clone lies one base away. Relative to germline, V is missing 4 bases and J is missing 3 bases, with 8 bases of the junction outside any gene match. CDR1 and CDR2, looked up from the germline V gene (reference sequence), are LGHDT and YNNKEL. The CDR3 sequence holds 15 residues, the cysteine and phenylalanine included. Only the CDR3 part of the read is kept: 45 bases, read in frame from the first base. The data were taken from a study of T cells after yellow fever vaccination (dated 2019 in TCRdb). Background for the entire study: Libraries from fractions with low cell numbers were prepared with the SMART-Seq v4 Ultra Low Input RNA kit. To track T-cell clones before and after primary and booster YFV17D yellow fever vaccination, bulk TCR alpha and beta repertoires were sequenced longitudinally. Two healthy male donors, one aged 18 to 29 and one aged 30 to 40 years, made up the cohort. Blood samples were taken at several timepoints before and after primary and secondary immunization, and bulk PBMC replicates and cell subsets were isolated. The investigation overall reported the following: Compared with the primary T-cell response, the secondary T-cell response was weaker but faster, peaking on day 5 rather than day 15. Because the study included only a couple of donors, the extent to which the findings can be generalized is limited. Because abundant contaminating clonotypes from the bulk population could be contained in FACS-sorted repertoires, computational filtering was required. After the booster, most of the clones that had expanded following primary vaccination were detected again (around 97% of CD4 and 88% of CD8), which suggests that memory was broadly maintained. A small fraction of clonotypes appeared in both the CD4 and CD8 compartments, likely as a result of convergent recombination.

Read against the paper, the sample's treatment or condition label means: live attenuated yellow fever vaccine strain. A standard Ficoll-Paque protocol was used to isolate PBMCs from peripheral blood. Dynabeads CD4 and CD8 positive selection kits were used to isolate the CD4 and CD8 T-cell fractions. TriZol was used to extract RNA from bulk PBMCs, from CD4 and CD8 fractions, and from dextramer-positive and dextramer-negative fractions. Sequencing instrument: Illumina NovaSeq 6000. TCR cDNA was made using 5'RACE template switching, a step that added a universal primer site and unique molecular identifiers. Priming of cDNA synthesis was performed from both the TCR alpha and TCR beta constant segments. Library amplification used two PCR steps, and the second PCR step added sample barcodes and sequencing adapters. Sequencing of libraries was done on Illumina HiSeq 2500 (2x100 bp) or NovaSeq (2x150 bp). The original methods were these. MIGEC handled demultiplexing of reads and collapsing into UMI consensus sequences, while MiXCR performed V(D)J alignment. Vaccine-responding clonotypes were identified with edgeR using replicate PBMC samples, with FDR below 0.01 and a log2 fold change above 5 up to day 15 being required. Each bulk clonotype was labeled CD4 or CD8 based on which sequenced repertoire, CD4 or CD8, contained the clonotype at higher abundance. In TCRdb, the public reads were trimmed at Q25 with fastp and aligned with MiXCR, with productive beta chains retained. Rows are unified per CDR3 protein, each entry keeping the most common DNA and genes. TCRdb's processing, not the authors', yielded these V and J calls. This sample has approximately 250,000 distinct CDR3 sequences in its table, and roughly 4.8% of those were observed once. The top ten constitute less than 3.5% of the sample.

The TCR comes from a man younger than 35 who received the YFV17D yellow fever vaccine. The source was CD4+ T cells sorted from PBMCs, collected on the day of the yellow fever booster vaccination. Recombination joined TRBV3-1 with TRBJ1-2, with 7 middle bases fitting TRBD1. CDR3 loop: CASSPRGAEDYGYTF. The nucleotide sequence reads as follows: TGTGCCAGCAGCCCCAGGGGGGCCGAGGACTATGGCTACACCTTC.